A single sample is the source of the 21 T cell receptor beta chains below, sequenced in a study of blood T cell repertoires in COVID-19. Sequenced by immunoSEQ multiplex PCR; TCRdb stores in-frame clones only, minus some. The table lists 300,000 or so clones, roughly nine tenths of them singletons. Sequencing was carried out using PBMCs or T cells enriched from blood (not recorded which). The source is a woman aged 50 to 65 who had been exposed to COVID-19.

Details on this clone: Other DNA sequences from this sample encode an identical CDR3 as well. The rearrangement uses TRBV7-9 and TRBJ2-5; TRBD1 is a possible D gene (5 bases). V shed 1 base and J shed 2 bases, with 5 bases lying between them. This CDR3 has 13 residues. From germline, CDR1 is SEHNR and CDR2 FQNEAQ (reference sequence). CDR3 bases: TGTGCCAGCAGCTTAGGACAGCAAGAGACCCAGTACTTC. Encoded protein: CASSLGQQETQYF.

Here the CDR3 reads CASSSPGQGAEAFF. In nucleotides, the CDR3 is TGTGCCAGCAGTTCCCCGGGACAGGGAGCTGAAGCTTTCTTT. This chain uses TRBV6-5 with TRBJ1-1; 9 bases fit TRBD1. Trimming removed 4 bases from V and 6 bases from J; junction bases left unmatched: 6. CDR3 size: 14 residues. CDR1 is MNHEY and CDR2 is SVGAGI in the germline V gene.

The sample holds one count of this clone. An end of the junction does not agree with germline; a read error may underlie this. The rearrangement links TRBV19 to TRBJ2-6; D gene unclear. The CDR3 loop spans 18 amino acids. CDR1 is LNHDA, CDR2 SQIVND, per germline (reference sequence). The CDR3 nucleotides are TGTGCCAGTAGTCTAGAAACCCCCAAGGAGACTGGGGCCAACGTCCTGACTTTC. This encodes CASSLETPKETGANVLTF.

CDR3 DNA sequence: TGTGCCAGCAGCCAAGCAGGGTTTTGCAATCAGCCCCAGCATTTT. Translating gives CASSQAGFCNQPQHF. The chain carries TRBV3-1 (or the pseudogene TRBV3-2) and TRBJ1-5, with a possible D match to TRBD1 (5 bases). V was shortened by 1 base and J by 2 bases, with 9 bases between the two germline ends. CDR1 is LGHDT, CDR2 YNNKEL, per germline (reference sequence). The CDR3 runs 15 residues.

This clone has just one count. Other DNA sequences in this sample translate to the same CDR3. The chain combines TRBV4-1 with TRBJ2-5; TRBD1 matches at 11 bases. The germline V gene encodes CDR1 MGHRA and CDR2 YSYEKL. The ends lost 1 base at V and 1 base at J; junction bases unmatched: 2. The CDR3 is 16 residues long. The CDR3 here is CASSQVGTGGQETQYF. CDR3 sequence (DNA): TGCGCCAGCAGCCAAGTGGGGACAGGGGGCCAAGAGACCCAGTACTTC.

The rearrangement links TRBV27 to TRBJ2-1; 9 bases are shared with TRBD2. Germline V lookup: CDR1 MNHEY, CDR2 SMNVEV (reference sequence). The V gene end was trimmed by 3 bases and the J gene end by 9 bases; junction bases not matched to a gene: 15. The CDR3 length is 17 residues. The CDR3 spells CASSLMVLGGGAGEQFF. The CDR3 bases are TGTGCCAGCAGTTTGATGGTTCTCGGCGGGGGGGCCGGTGAGCAGTTCTTC.

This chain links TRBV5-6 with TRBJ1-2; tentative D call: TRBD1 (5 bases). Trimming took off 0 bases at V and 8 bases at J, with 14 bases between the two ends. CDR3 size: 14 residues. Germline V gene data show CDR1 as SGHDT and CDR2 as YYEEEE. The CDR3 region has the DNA TGTGCCAGCAGCTTGGGGCAGGGCCGTAGGGGCTACACCTTC. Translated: CASSLGQGRRGYTF.

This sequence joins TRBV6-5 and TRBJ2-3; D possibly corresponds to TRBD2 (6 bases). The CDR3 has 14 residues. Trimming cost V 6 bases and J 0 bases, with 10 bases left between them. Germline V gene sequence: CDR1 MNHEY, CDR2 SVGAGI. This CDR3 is CASRYSGSTDTQYF. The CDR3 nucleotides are TGTGCCAGCAGATATAGCGGAAGCACAGATACGCAGTATTTT.

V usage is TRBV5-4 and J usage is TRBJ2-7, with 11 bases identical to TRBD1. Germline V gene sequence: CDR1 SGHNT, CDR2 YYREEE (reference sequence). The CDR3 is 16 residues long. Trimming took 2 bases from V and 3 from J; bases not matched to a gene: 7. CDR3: CASSLNSGTGGYEQYF. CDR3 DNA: TGTGCCAGCAGCTTAAATTCCGGGACAGGGGGCTACGAGCAGTACTTC.

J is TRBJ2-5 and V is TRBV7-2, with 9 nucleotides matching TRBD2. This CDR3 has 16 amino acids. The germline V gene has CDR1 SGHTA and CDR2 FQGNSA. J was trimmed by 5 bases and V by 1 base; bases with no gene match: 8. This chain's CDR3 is CASSLGAGGRWETQYF. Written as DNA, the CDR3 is TGTGCCAGCAGCTTAGGAGCGGGGGGAAGGTGGGAGACCCAGTACTTC.

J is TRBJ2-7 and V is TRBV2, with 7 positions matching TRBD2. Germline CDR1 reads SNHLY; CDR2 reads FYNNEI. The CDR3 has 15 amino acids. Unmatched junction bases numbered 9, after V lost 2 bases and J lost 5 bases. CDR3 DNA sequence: TGTGCCAGCAGTGAAATCTTGGGGGGAGGGGACGAGCAGTACTTC. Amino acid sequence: CASSEILGGGDEQYF.

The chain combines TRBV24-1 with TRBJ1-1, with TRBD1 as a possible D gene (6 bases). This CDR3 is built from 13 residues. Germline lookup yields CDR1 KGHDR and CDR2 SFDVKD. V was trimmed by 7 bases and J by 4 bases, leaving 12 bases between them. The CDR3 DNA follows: TGTGCCACCAGCCACCGCAGGGGCACTGAAGCTTTCTTT. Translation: CATSHRRGTEAFF.

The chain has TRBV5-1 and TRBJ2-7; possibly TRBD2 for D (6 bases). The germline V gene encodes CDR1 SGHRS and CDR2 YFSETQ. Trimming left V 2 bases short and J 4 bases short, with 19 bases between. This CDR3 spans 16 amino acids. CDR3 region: CASSFSGIEGTYEQYF. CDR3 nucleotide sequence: TGCGCCAGCAGCTTTAGCGGCATAGAAGGAACTTACGAGCAGTACTTC.

For the CDR3, the DNA is TGTGCCAGCAGCGTAGAGGCTTTAGGGAGGGGTGAAGCTTTCTTT. Protein product: CASSVEALGRGEAFF. V gene TRBV9 combines with J gene TRBJ1-1; a weak D match, TRBD1 (5 bases). Per germline, CDR1 SGDLS and CDR2 YYNGEE. V was clipped by 0 bases and J by 7 bases, with 16 bases between them. This CDR3 has 15 amino acids.

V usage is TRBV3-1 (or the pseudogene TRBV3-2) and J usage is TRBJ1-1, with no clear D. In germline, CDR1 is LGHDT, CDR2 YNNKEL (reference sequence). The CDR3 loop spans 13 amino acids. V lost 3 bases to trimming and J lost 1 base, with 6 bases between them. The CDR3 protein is CASSQRANTEAFF. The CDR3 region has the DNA TGTGCCAGCAGCCAGAGAGCGAACACTGAAGCTTTCTTT.

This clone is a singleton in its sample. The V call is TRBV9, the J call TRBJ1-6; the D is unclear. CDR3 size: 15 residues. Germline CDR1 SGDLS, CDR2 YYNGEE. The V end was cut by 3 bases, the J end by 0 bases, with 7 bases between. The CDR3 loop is CASSGSSSYNSPLHF. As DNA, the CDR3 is TGTGCCAGCAGCGGATCGAGCTCCTATAATTCACCCCTCCACTTT. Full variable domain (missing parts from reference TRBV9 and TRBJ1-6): DSGVTQTPKHLITATGQRVTLRCSPRSGDLSVYWYQQSLDQGLQFLIQYYNGEERAKGNILERFSAQQFPDLHSELNLSSLELGDSALYFCASSGSSSYNSPLHFGNGTRLTVT.

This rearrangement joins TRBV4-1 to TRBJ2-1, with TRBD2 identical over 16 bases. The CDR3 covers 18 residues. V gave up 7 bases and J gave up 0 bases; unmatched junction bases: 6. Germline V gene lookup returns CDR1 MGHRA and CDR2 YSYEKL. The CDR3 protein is CASTLGTSGGGSYNEQFF. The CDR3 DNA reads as TGCGCCAGCACCCTGGGGACTAGCGGGGGGGGCTCCTACAATGAGCAGTTCTTC.

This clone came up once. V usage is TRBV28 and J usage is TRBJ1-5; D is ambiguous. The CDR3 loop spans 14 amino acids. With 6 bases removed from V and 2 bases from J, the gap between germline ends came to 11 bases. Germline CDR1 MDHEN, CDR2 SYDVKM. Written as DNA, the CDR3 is TGTGCCAGCAGCACCCGGGGTGGCAATCAGCCCCAGCATTTT. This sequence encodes CASSTRGGNQPQHF.

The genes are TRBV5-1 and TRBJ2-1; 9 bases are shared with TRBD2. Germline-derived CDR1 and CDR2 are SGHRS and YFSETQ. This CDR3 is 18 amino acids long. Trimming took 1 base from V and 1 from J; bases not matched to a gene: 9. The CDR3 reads CASSLRFLAGSSYNEQFF. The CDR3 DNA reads TGCGCCAGCAGCTTGAGATTCCTAGCGGGGTCATCCTACAATGAGCAGTTCTTC.

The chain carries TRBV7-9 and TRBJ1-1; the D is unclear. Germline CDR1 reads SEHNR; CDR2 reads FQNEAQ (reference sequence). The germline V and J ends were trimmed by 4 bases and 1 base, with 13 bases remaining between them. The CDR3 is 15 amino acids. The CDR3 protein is CASSSNPGGNTEAFF. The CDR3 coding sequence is TGTGCCAGCAGCTCCAACCCGGGAGGGAACACTGAAGCTTTCTTT. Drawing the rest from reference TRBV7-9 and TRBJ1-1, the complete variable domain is DTGVSQNPRHKITKRGQNVTFRCDPISEHNRLYWYRQTLGQGPEFLTYFQNEAQLEKSRLLSDRFSAERPKGSFSTLEIQRTEQGDSAMYLCASSSNPGGNTEAFFGQGTRLTVV.

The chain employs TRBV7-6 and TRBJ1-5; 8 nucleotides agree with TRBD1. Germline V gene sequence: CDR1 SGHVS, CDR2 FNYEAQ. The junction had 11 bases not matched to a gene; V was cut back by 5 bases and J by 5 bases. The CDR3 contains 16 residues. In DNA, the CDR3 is TGTGCCAGCAGCCCCCGGACAGGGTATGAGTATCAGCCCCAGCATTTT. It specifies CASSPRTGYEYQPQHF. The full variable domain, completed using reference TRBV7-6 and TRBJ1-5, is GAGVSQSPRYKVTKRGQDVALRCDPISGHVSLYWYRQALGQGPEFLTYFNYEAQQDKSGLPNDRFSAERPEGSISTLTIQRTEQRDSAMYRCASSPRTGYEYQPQHFGDGTRLSIL.